This paragraph covers one T cell receptor (beta chain) sequence. This clone was found once. Its antigen specificity is not known. It has no much larger one-base neighbor in the sample; base qualities were not kept. The CDR3, from cysteine to phenylalanine, totals 17 residues. CDR3 DNA is the only sequence kept; it has 51 bases, read in frame from the first base. V is clipped by 3 bases and J by 7 bases, and the sequence between their germline boundaries is 25 bases long. The germline V gene encodes CDR1 KGHSH and CDR2 LQKENI. The sample originates from a study of blood T cell repertoires in COVID-19 (dated by TCRdb to about 2020). General notes on the study: Samples from collaborators originated in the United States, Italy and Spain and spanned both the acute and convalescent phases of COVID-19. Where HLA class I and class II types were available, the types were taken from metadata supplied by the sample provider, not from assay-based typing. Samples were obtained from the ongoing ImmuneRACE study (first 160 participants) and from 1,200 or so subjects provided by 6 global collaborators. Subjects who had been exposed to COVID-19, were actively infected with it, or had recovered from it provided the deeply sampled blood TCRbeta repertoires that made up the dataset. A de-identified subject ID, COVID-19 status, age in years and sex were almost always included in the sample metadata. The material from the prospective study consisted of cDNA or gDNA derived from T cells, B-cell-depleted T cells, or PBMCs. The repertoires were released in a freely available public database intended as a resource for research on the immune response to SARS-CoV-2. General findings and caveats noted by the study authors: The quantity of clinical and demographic metadata differed by source and by participant and was supplied without curation.

TCRbeta CDR3 regions were amplified from genomic DNA by means of the immunoSEQ Assay, a bias-controlled multiplex PCR. As for the original processing: Nucleated cell counts per sample were estimated from amplification of reference gene primers within the assay. To quantify the absolute abundance of each unique TCRbeta CDR3 rearrangement, sequence reads were collapsed and filtered. For each sample, productive Simpson clonality was calculated by taking the square root of Simpson's diversity index across productive rearrangements. The table was pulled from immuneACCESS by TCRdb, which kept in-frame rearrangements only. Such tables lose some clones; where checked, under half of the loss comes from unresolved V genes, and the rest has no known cause. V and J calls plus clone size are reproduced from that table; the DNA served to infer D and trimming. For this sample the table gives some 19,000 clones, of which about 88% were detected only once. The ten largest clones represent about a sixth of the sample.

The collaborating institutions used their own protocols to collect whole blood in K2EDTA tubes. For TCRbeta analysis, collaborator samples were shipped as frozen whole blood, as isolated PBMCs, or as DNA extracted from either sample type. The TCR was taken from a man between 65 and 79 years old with acute or convalescent COVID-19. Sequencing used peripheral blood. The sequence is built from TRBV18 and TRBJ2-7; a weak D assignment points to TRBD2 (6 bases agree). The CDR3: CASSPAGPGGAGGEQYF. The bases are TGTGCCAGCTCACCGGCTGGCCCCGGCGGGGCCGGGGGAGAGCAGTACTTC.